The clone carrying this T cell receptor beta chain was seen just once. This sample is drawn from a study of control samples from healthy donors and cancer patients. Here immunoSEQ multiplex PCR was the method, and the copy in TCRdb shows in-frame clones only, minus some. The sample records some 100,000 clones, roughly nine tenths being singletons. The sample taken for sequencing was blood. This sequence was found in a human donor in good health. The donor label of this sample is uncertain.

The CDR3, as DNA: TGTGCCAGCAGTTTATCCTTAGCTCATGGTGAAGCTTTCTTT. Translation: CASSLSLAHGEAFF. This chain joins TRBV27 and TRBJ1-1, with D unclear. The CDR3 is 14 residues long. CDR1 MNHEY and CDR2 SMNVEV come from the germline V gene (reference sequence). V shed 0 bases and J shed 7 bases, with 12 bases lying between them.